The entry below describes one T cell receptor (beta chain). Germline CDR1 SGHAT, CDR2 FQDESV (reference sequence). The CDR3 extends over 15 amino acids. Germline trimming cut 5 bases from V and 10 bases from J; bases unmatched to any gene: 14. The record originates from a study of T cell responses to AZD1222 COVID-19 vaccine. Sequenced by immunoSEQ multiplex PCR; TCRdb stores in-frame clones only, minus some. The sample comprises more than 90,000 clones, 80% to 85% of which are singletons, and 9.4% rests with the top ten. The V gene is TRBV11-1, the J gene TRBJ1-3; TRBD1 agrees at 7 bases. This sample comprised peripheral blood, obtained on day 0 of AZD1222 vaccination. The sequence came from an adult in good health. This chain's CDR3 is CASSRDGQAAFTIYF. In DNA, the CDR3 is TGTGCCAGCAGCCGCGACGGACAGGCCGCCTTTACCATATATTTT.